These 3 T cell receptor beta chains were sequenced from one sample in a study of blood T cells in healthy people across ages. Next came a second PCR, run for about 6 to 12 cycles, which used a sample-barcoded 5' primer along with a J-beta primer mix. TCRdb re-analysed the 5' RACE reads in MiXCR, keeping a single row per CDR3 protein. The sample has approximately 1.5 million distinct CDR3 sequences, 34% seen once. The sample was blood. These receptors originate from a woman in her twenties or thirties in good health.

The table lists this clonotype with a few counts. This chain uses TRBV6-1 with TRBJ1-5; maybe TRBD1 (6 bases). V shed 3 bases and J shed 7 bases, with 10 bases lying between them. This CDR3 region has 13 residues. Germline V gives CDR1 MNHNS, CDR2 SASEGT. The DNA of the CDR3 is TGTGCCAGCAGTGACGGGACACAACAGCCCCAGCATTTT. It encodes CASSDGTQQPQHF.

CDR3 sequence reads: CASSTTANTGELFF. The CDR3, as DNA: TGTGCCAGCAGCACTACAGCGAACACCGGGGAGCTGTTTTTT. This chain links TRBV7-9 with TRBJ2-2; D is ambiguous. The germline gives CDR1 SEHNR, CDR2 FQNEAQ (reference sequence). The germline V and J ends were trimmed by 5 bases and 0 bases, with 7 bases remaining between them. The CDR3 spans 14 residues.

This clonotype was found many times. The chain uses TRBV29-1 and TRBJ2-3; the match to TRBD2 covers 8 bases. The CDR3 has 14 amino acids. The V and J ends lost 2 bases and 0 bases, in that order; junction bases with no gene match: 1. Germline assignment: CDR1 SQVTM and CDR2 ANQGSEA. The CDR3 spells CSVETSGSTDTQYF. The CDR3 nucleotides are TGCAGCGTTGAAACTAGCGGAAGCACAGATACGCAGTATTTT.